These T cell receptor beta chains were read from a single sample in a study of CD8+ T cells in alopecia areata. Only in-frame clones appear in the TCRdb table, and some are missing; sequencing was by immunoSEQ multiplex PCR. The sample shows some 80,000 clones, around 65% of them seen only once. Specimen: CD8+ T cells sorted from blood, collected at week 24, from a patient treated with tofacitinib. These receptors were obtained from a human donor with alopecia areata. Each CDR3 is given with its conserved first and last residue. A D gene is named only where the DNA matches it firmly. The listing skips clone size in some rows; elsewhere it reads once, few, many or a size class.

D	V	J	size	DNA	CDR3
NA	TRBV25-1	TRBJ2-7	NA	TGTGCCAGCAGTGGAGGGTCCGAGCAGTACTTC	CASSGGSEQYF
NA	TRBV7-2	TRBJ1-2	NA	TGTGCCAGCAGCTTCCTATATGATGGCTACACCTTC	CASSFLYDGYTF
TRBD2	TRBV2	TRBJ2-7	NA	TGTGCCAGCAGTGAAACTAGACTAGCGGCGCAGGGCGACGAGCAGTACTTC	CASSETRLAAQGDEQYF
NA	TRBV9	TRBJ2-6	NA	TGTGCCAGCAGCGTACTGGCAGGGAGATCTCCTGGGGCCAACGTCCTGACTTTC	CASSVLAGRSPGANVLTF
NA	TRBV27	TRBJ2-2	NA	TGTGCCAGCAGTTTGGGGGCGACCGGGGAGCTGTTTTTT	CASSLGATGELFF
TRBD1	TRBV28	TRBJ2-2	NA	TGTGCCAGCAGGACAGGGGGCGAAACCGGGGAGCTGTTTTTT	CASRTGGETGELFF
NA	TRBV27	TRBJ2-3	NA	TGTGCCAGCAGTTTGTCCCTTAGCACAGATACGCAGTATTTT	CASSLSLSTDTQYF
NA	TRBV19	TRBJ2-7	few	TGTGCCAGTGGAAGGATGGCACAGCTTTCCTACGAGCAGTACTTC	CASGRMAQLSYEQYF
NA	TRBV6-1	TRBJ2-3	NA	TGTGCCAGCAGTGGGGCCCACAATACGCAGTATTTT	CASSGAHNTQYF
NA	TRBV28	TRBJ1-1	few	TGTGCCAGCAGTTCACCCGCCACTGAAGCTTTCTTT	CASSSPATEAFF
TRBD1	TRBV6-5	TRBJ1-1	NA	TGTGCCAGCAGTTATTTATGGACAGGGGCAGATACTGAAGCTTTCTTT	CASSYLWTGADTEAFF
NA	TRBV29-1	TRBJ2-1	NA	TGCAGCGTTCTGGGAAACTACAATGAGCAGTTCTTC	CSVLGNYNEQFF
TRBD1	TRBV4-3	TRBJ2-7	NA	TGCGCCAGCAGCCAAGATATCCAAGGAGAGACCAGGGGGGAGCAGTACTTC	CASSQDIQGETRGEQYF
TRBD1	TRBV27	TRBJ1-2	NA	TGTGCCAGCAGTTTACAAGGGGGCGATGGCTACACCTTC	CASSLQGGDGYTF
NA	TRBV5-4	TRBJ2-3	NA	TGTGCCAGCAGCCCCCGGTCGGGCCGGTCTAGCACAGATACGCAGTATTTT	CASSPRSGRSSTDTQYF
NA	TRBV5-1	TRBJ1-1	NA	TGCGCCAGCAGCTTGGTAGTTTCGGCGAACACTGAAGCTTTCTTT	CASSLVVSANTEAFF
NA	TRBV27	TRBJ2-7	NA	TGTGCCAGCAAGGGCGAGACCCCCGAGCAGTACTTC	CASKGETPEQYF
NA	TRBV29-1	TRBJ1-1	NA	TGCAGCGTTGACTGGGCTACCGACACTGAAGCTTTCTTT	CSVDWATDTEAFF
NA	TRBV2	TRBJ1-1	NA	TGTGCCAGCAGTGAAAATCTGGGGGATAATGAGATCTTTGCTTTCTTT	CASSENLGDNEIFAFF
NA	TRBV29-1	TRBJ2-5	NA	TGCAGCGTTGACTCTAGACACGACCAAGAGACCCAGTACTTC	CSVDSRHDQETQYF
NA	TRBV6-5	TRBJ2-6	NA	TGTGCCAGCAATATTAACTCTGGGGCCAACGTCCTGACTTTC	CASNINSGANVLTF
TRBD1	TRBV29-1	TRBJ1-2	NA	TGCAGCGACTGGGACAGCTATGGCTACACCTTC	CSDWDSYGYTF
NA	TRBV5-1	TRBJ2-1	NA	TGCGCCAGCAGCTTTGTCAGCGTTTACAATGAGCAGTTCTTC	CASSFVSVYNEQFF
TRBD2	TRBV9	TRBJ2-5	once	TGTGCCAGCAGCTCGGCGGGGGGTAGAACGCAGACCCAGTACTTC	CASSSAGGRTQTQYF
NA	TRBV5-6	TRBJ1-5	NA	TGTGCCAGCAGCTCCGGGACGAGCAATCAGCCCCAGCATTTT	CASSSGTSNQPQHF
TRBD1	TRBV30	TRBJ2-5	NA	TGTGCCTGGAGTCCTTCAGCGAGGGGGCAGACCCAGTACTTC	CAWSPSARGQTQYF